The 31 T cell receptor beta chains given below trace back to one sample, sequenced in a study of OX40 agonist ivuxolimab in advanced cancers. Using immunoSEQ multiplex PCR, the repertoire was profiled, and TCRdb retains in-frame clones only, with some absent. In the table there are some 96,000 clones, approximately 90% of which are singletons. The sample here was CD4+ or CD8+ T cells sorted from blood, taken in a trial of the OX40 agonist ivuxolimab. These receptors all come from an adult with an advanced solid tumor such as melanoma, head and neck, liver or kidney cancer.

This sequence joins TRBV4-1 and TRBJ2-2; D unclear. The V and J ends lost 0 bases and 3 bases respectively, with 11 bases between them. The germline V gene encodes CDR1 MGHRA and CDR2 YSYEKL. CDR3 length: 16 residues. The CDR3 DNA is TGCGCCAGCAGCCAAGATGCAGGAGCCTACACCGGGGAGCTGTTTTTT. Translated, it gives CASSQDAGAYTGELFF.

J is TRBJ1-2 and V is TRBV11-2; D is unresolved. Germline CDR1 is SGHAT and CDR2 is FQNNGV. V gave up 1 base and J gave up 5 bases, with 5 bases separating them. CDR3 length equals 12 residues. The CDR3 here is CASSLVTYGYTF. CDR3 bases: TGTGCCAGCAGCTTAGTAACGTATGGCTACACCTTC.

The gene calls are TRBV9 and TRBJ2-3; D perhaps matches TRBD2 (5 bases). Germline-derived CDR1 and CDR2 are SGDLS and YYNGEE. This CDR3 spans 14 amino acids. V lost 0 bases, J lost 4 bases, and 9 bases lay in between. CDR3 protein: CASSVVVGADTQYF. The CDR3 region has the DNA TGTGCCAGCAGCGTAGTAGTCGGGGCAGATACGCAGTATTTT.

The chain employs TRBV6-6 and TRBJ1-1; D is possibly TRBD1 (5 bases). The V end was cut by 0 bases, the J end by 1 base, with 9 bases between. The CDR3 has 15 residues. Germline assignment: CDR1 MNHNY and CDR2 SVGAGI (reference sequence). Here the CDR3 reads CASSYSGQGNTEAFF. The CDR3 DNA sequence: TGTGCCAGCAGTTACTCGGGGCAAGGGAACACTGAAGCTTTCTTT.

V is TRBV27 and J is TRBJ1-4; 7 bases map to TRBD1. The CDR3 extends over 15 amino acids. J was trimmed by 5 bases and V by 8 bases; bases with no gene match: 11. Germline CDR1 reads MNHEY; CDR2 reads SMNVEV (reference sequence). For the CDR3, the DNA is TGTGCCAGCCGTCCGCTTCAGGGGGTCAATGAAAAACTGTTTTTT. This encodes CASRPLQGVNEKLFF.

V is TRBV30 and J is TRBJ2-1, with TRBD1 matching 7 bases. Unmatched junction bases numbered 7, after V lost 7 bases and J lost 4 bases. This CDR3 comprises 13 residues. Germline V gives CDR1 GTSNPN, CDR2 SVGIG (reference sequence). CDR3 sequence (DNA): TGTGCCTCATCCGGGACAGTTTACAATGAGCAGTTCTTC. This sequence encodes CASSGTVYNEQFF.

The gene calls are TRBV6-4 and TRBJ1-6; TRBD1 matches at 8 bases. The J segment lost 0 bases and the V segment lost 6 bases, leaving 7 bases of the junction unmatched. Germline CDR1 is MRHNA and CDR2 is SNTAGT. The CDR3 length is 17 residues. CDR3: CASRWTGFRSYNSPLHF. The CDR3 DNA follows: TGTGCCAGCAGATGGACAGGGTTCCGCTCCTATAATTCACCCCTCCACTTT.

The rearrangement uses TRBV11-2 and TRBJ2-5; possibly TRBD2 for D (6 bases). This CDR3 region has 13 residues. The V gene's germline CDR1 is SGHAT and CDR2 FQNNGV. The ends were cut back, 5 bases at V and 5 bases at J, with 12 bases in the middle. In nucleotides, the CDR3 is TGTGCCAGCAGCCGGAGGGCTCTGGAGACCCAGTACTTC. The encoded protein is CASSRRALETQYF.

In its sample, this clone was seen once. V usage is TRBV7-6 and J usage is TRBJ2-1; D uncertain. Germline V gene sequence: CDR1 SGHVS, CDR2 FNYEAQ. There are 11 residues in the CDR3. With 2 bases removed from V and 8 bases from J, the gap between germline ends came to 4 bases. In DNA form, the CDR3 reads TGTGCCAGCAGCTTACTGGATGAGCAGTTCTTC. It specifies CASSLLDEQFF.

The gene calls are TRBV19 and TRBJ1-2, with unresolved D. V gave up 5 bases and J gave up 8 bases, with 12 bases separating them. CDR1 and CDR2 (germline): LNHDA, SQIVND (reference sequence). The CDR3 spans 12 residues. CDR3 in amino acids: CASSARTRGYTF. The DNA of the CDR3 is TGTGCCAGTAGTGCCCGGACTCGCGGCTACACCTTC.

Comment on this clone: The sample contains more than one DNA sequence encoding this CDR3. The chain links TRBV6-5 to TRBJ1-5; D is unresolved. Germline V gene sequence: CDR1 MNHEY, CDR2 SVGAGI. This CDR3 contains 14 residues. The V end was cut by 2 bases, the J end by 0 bases, with 5 bases between. Here the CDR3 DNA reads TGTGCCAGCAGTTACCGCGGTAGCAATCAGCCCCAGCATTTT. This gives the protein CASSYRGSNQPQHF.

V is TRBV19 and J is TRBJ2-1; the match to TRBD2 covers 12 bases. CDR3 length equals 20 residues. The trim removed 5 bases at V and 4 bases at J, leaving 18 bases unmatched. CDR1 is LNHDA and CDR2 is SQIVND in the germline V gene (reference sequence). The CDR3 loop reads CASSPFRSSGGAWAYNEQFF. The CDR3 region has the DNA TGTGCCAGTAGTCCCTTCCGTTCTAGCGGGGGGGCCTGGGCTTACAATGAGCAGTTCTTC.

This sequence joins TRBV10-3 and TRBJ1-1; the D is unclear. The CDR3 consists of 15 residues. Germline V gives CDR1 ENHRY, CDR2 SYGVKD. Trimming cost V 5 bases and J 1 base, with 14 bases left between them. The CDR3 DNA follows: TGTGCCATCAGTCCCCGTGTCGGACCGAACACTGAAGCTTTCTTT. Translating it yields CAISPRVGPNTEAFF.

Written as DNA, the CDR3 is TGTGCCAGCAGTGAAGCCCGACCGACCGAGCAGTACTTC. It translates to CASSEARPTEQYF. The chain combines TRBV6-1 with TRBJ2-7; D remains ambiguous. Germline V lookup: CDR1 MNHNS, CDR2 SASEGT. The CDR3 spans 13 residues. The germline V and J ends were trimmed by 0 bases and 6 bases, with 9 bases remaining between them.

J is TRBJ1-6 and V is TRBV25-1, with D possibly matching TRBD1 (5 bases). Trimming left V 4 bases short and J 7 bases short, with 8 bases between. From germline, CDR1 is MGHDK and CDR2 SYGVNS. The CDR3 is made up of 13 amino acids. The CDR3 DNA reads TGTGCCAGCAGTGGACGACAGAATTCACCCCTCCACTTT. Its translation is CASSGRQNSPLHF.

This clone was detected only once. This chain joins TRBV7-6 and TRBJ2-2; D uncertain. The CDR3 is 15 amino acids. V lost 4 bases to trimming and J lost 5 bases, with 14 bases between them. Germline values: CDR1 SGHVS, CDR2 FNYEAQ. CDR3 coding DNA: TGTGCCAGCAGCTCGACGGCCCAGAAGACCGGGGAGCTGTTTTTT. Its protein is CASSSTAQKTGELFF.

The chain couples TRBV6-5 to TRBJ1-1, with 9 bases fitting TRBD1. This CDR3 spans 14 amino acids. V lost 5 bases and J lost 7; bases outside the gene matches: 8. In germline, CDR1 is MNHEY, CDR2 SVGAGI. The CDR3 region is CASSQRQGVYEAFF. The CDR3 DNA follows: TGTGCCAGCAGTCAGCGACAGGGGGTGTATGAAGCTTTCTTT.

V is TRBV14 and J is TRBJ2-2, with D uncertain. CDR1 and CDR2 from the germline V gene are SGHDN and FVKESK. There are 11 residues in the CDR3. The V end was cut by 5 bases, the J end by 9 bases, with 7 bases between. The CDR3 spells CASSDLRELFF. DNA of the CDR3: TGTGCCAGCAGCGACCTTCGGGAGCTGTTTTTT.

The count of this clone is one. The V call is TRBV5-1, the J call TRBJ2-5; D ambiguous. From germline, CDR1 is SGHRS and CDR2 YFSETQ. The CDR3 sequence is 17 residues long. V dropped 0 bases and J dropped 3 bases, with 18 bases sitting between them. In nucleotides, the CDR3 is TGCGCCAGCAGCTTGGGGGGATCCGGAGAGCTGAAAGAGACCCAGTACTTC. As protein: CASSLGGSGELKETQYF.

The chain employs TRBV5-1 and TRBJ2-7; 11 nucleotides line up with TRBD2. This CDR3 comprises 14 residues. Unmatched junction bases numbered 10, after V lost 8 bases and J lost 6 bases. CDR1 SGHRS and CDR2 YFSETQ come from the germline V gene. The CDR3 DNA is TGCGCCAGTGGGACTAGCGGTTCGGTGGGCGAGCAGTACTTC. Translation gives CASGTSGSVGEQYF. Supplemented by reference TRBV5-1 and TRBJ2-7, the full variable domain reads KAGVTQTPRYLIKTRGQQVTLSCSPISGHRSVSWYQQTPGQGLQFLFEYFSETQRNKGNFPGRFSGRQFSNSRSEMNVSTLELGDSALYLCASGTSGSVGEQYFGPGTRLTVT.

This sequence joins TRBV7-8 and TRBJ1-2, with D possibly TRBD1 on 5 matching bases. Germline V CDR1 and CDR2: SGHVS, FQNEAQ. V was cut by 5 bases and J by 4 bases, with 17 bases left in between. The CDR3 totals 15 residues. In DNA, the CDR3 is TGTGCCAGCAGCCTCGGGACTTCGAAACTCTATGGCTACACCTTC. It codes for CASSLGTSKLYGYTF.

This sequence joins TRBV9 and TRBJ1-1; possible D gene TRBD1, 6 bases. Deletions cut 4 bases from V and 4 bases from J, with 14 bases between. Germline CDR1 SGDLS, CDR2 YYNGEE. The CDR3 is 14 residues long. The CDR3 loop is CASSFKQGSTEAFF. CDR3 sequence (DNA): TGTGCCAGCAGCTTCAAACAGGGTAGCACTGAAGCTTTCTTT. Full variable domain (remainder filled in from reference TRBV9 and TRBJ1-1): DSGVTQTPKHLITATGQRVTLRCSPRSGDLSVYWYQQSLDQGLQFLIQYYNGEERAKGNILERFSAQQFPDLHSELNLSSLELGDSALYFCASSFKQGSTEAFFGQGTRLTVV.

This sequence joins TRBV19 and TRBJ1-4; a weak D match, TRBD1 (5 bases). Trimming pared 3 bases from V and 5 bases from J, leaving 13 bases between. Germline assignment: CDR1 LNHDA and CDR2 SQIVND (reference sequence). The CDR3 sequence is 15 residues long. The CDR3 DNA is TGTGCCAGTAGTATCGGGGACGTAAACAATGAAAAACTGTTTTTT. The encoded protein is CASSIGDVNNEKLFF. Filled out from reference TRBV19 and TRBJ1-4, the complete variable domain reads DGGITQSPKYLFRKEGQNVTLSCEQNLNHDAMYWYRQDPGQGLRLIYYSQIVNDFQKGDIAEGYSVSREKKESFPLTVTSAQKNPTAFYLCASSIGDVNNEKLFFGSGTQLSVL.

The genes are TRBV7-2 and TRBJ1-5; no firm D call. V was clipped by 2 bases and J by 6 bases, with 8 bases between them. The CDR3 has 13 amino acids. Germline loops: CDR1 SGHTA, CDR2 FQGNSA. The DNA for the CDR3 is TGTGCCAGCAGCTTATCAAGGGTTCAGCCCCAGCATTTT. Its translation is CASSLSRVQPQHF.

This sequence joins TRBV18 and TRBJ2-7, with 7 bases fitting TRBD1. Germline assignment: CDR1 KGHSH and CDR2 LQKENI. CDR3 length: 15 amino acids. Losses at the gene ends were 5 bases for V and 3 bases for J; bases not matched to a gene: 10. DNA for the CDR3: TGTGCCAGCTCATCCCCGACAGGGAGAGGCTACGAGCAGTACTTC. Amino acids: CASSSPTGRGYEQYF.

V is TRBV29-1 and J is TRBJ2-6; D perhaps matches TRBD1 (5 bases). The CDR3 spans 16 residues. V lost 6 bases and J 4 bases, leaving 19 bases between the germline ends. In germline, CDR1 is SQVTM, CDR2 ANQGSEA. The chain's CDR3 is CSVYLQGVAGANVLTF. The CDR3 coding sequence is TGCAGCGTCTATCTCCAAGGGGTTGCCGGGGCCAACGTCCTGACTTTC.

V is TRBV6-1 and J is TRBJ2-5; no clear D. CDR1 and CDR2 from the germline V gene are MNHNS and SASEGT. With 4 bases removed from V and 5 bases from J, the gap between germline ends came to 11 bases. The CDR3 runs to 13 residues. CDR3 in amino acids: CASSVIRGETQYF. As DNA, the CDR3 is TGTGCCAGCAGTGTAATCCGTGGGGAGACCCAGTACTTC.

The CDR3 bases are TGTGCCAGCAGCTTGGTAGAGTCTCTGGCCCAGTACTTC. This encodes CASSLVESLAQYF. V gene TRBV5-4 combines with J gene TRBJ2-5; D remains ambiguous. CDR1 and CDR2 from the germline V gene are SGHNT and YYREEE (reference sequence). CDR3 length equals 13 residues. Trimming took off 0 bases at V and 9 bases at J, with 12 bases between the two ends. Full variable domain (rest looked up from reference TRBV5-4 and TRBJ2-5): ETGVTQSPTHLIKTRGQQVTLRCSSQSGHNTVSWYQQALGQGPQFIFQYYREEENGRGNFPPRFSGLQFPNYSSELNVNALELDDSALYLCASSLVESLAQYFGPGTRLLVL.

The CDR3 loop reads CASSPGTGGGEQFF. CDR3 DNA sequence: TGTGCCAGCAGCCCAGGGACAGGGGGCGGTGAGCAGTTCTTC. V usage is TRBV7-3 and J usage is TRBJ2-1; the match to TRBD1 covers 12 bases. The CDR3 is 14 residues long. V was clipped by 5 bases and J by 9 bases; unmatched bases: 5. Germline CDR1 is SGHTA and CDR2 is FQGTGA.

CDR3 protein: CASSEGGRHYGYTF. CDR3 DNA sequence: TGTGCCAGCAGTGAAGGTGGCAGGCACTATGGCTACACCTTC. The rearrangement joins TRBV6-1 to TRBJ1-2; D is unresolved. Trimming left V 1 base short and J 3 bases short, with 9 bases between. This CDR3 contains 14 residues. The germline V gene encodes CDR1 MNHNS and CDR2 SASEGT.

The count of this clone is one. As DNA, the CDR3 is TGTGCCAGCAGGGGAACTTTTTCGGGAAACAGGGTCGATGAGCAGTTCTTC. It codes for CASRGTFSGNRVDEQFF. The chain recombines TRBV25-1 with TRBJ2-1; perhaps TRBD1 as D (6 bases). Germline V lookup: CDR1 MGHDK, CDR2 SYGVNS. There are 17 residues in the CDR3. The germline V and J ends were trimmed by 6 bases and 8 bases, with 26 bases remaining between them.